This T cell receptor beta chain comes out of a study of T cell responses to AZD1222 COVID-19 vaccine. Study-wide results and limits: Spike-specific TCR depth and breadth grew after two AZD1222 doses. Most donors were white British and more were female, and clonal diversity was possibly underestimated.

Deletions cut 0 bases from V and 5 bases from J, with 17 bases between. This CDR3 is 16 amino acids long. CDR1 MNHEY and CDR2 SVGAGI come from the germline V gene. This clone came up a few times. Its antigen is unidentified. Repertoires were generated with immunoSEQ multiplex PCR, while TCRdb's copy carries only in-frame clones and drops some. The repertoire holds around 130,000 clones, with about 86% as singletons. The source material was peripheral blood, sampled on day 0 of AZD1222 vaccination. This receptor was taken from an adult in good health. This chain links TRBV6-5 with TRBJ2-7; D remains ambiguous. CDR3 DNA: TGTGCCAGCAGTTACTCCGGCCCAGTGGCCCCAGACGAGCAGTACTTC. Its translation is CASSYSGPVAPDEQYF.